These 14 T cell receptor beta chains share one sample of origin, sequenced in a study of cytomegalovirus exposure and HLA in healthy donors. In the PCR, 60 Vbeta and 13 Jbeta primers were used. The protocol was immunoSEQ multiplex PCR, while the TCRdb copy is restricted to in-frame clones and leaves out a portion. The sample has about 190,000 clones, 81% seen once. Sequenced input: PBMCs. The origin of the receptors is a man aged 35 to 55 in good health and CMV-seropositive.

This CDR3 reads CASSYPGTDYEQYF. The CDR3 DNA reads TGTGCCAGCAGTTACCCCGGGACAGACTACGAGCAGTACTTC. The V call is TRBV6-5, the J call TRBJ2-7, with 7 bases fitting TRBD1. Germline CDR1 is MNHEY and CDR2 is SVGAGI. The CDR3 sequence is 14 residues long. V lost 2 bases, J lost 3 bases, and 4 bases stayed unmatched.

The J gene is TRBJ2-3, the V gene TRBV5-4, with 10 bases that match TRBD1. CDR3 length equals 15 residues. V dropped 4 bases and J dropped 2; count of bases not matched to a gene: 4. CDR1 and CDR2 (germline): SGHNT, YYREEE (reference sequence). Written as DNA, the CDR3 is TGTGCCAGCAGCCAGGGACAGGGGCCCACAGATACGCAGTATTTT. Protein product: CASSQGQGPTDTQYF.

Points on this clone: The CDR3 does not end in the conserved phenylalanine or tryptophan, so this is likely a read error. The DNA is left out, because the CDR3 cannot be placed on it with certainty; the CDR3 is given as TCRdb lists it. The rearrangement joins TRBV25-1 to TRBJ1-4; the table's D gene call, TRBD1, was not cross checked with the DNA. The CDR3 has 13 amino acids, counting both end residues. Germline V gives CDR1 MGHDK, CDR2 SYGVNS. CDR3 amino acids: CASETGQGTSQRA.

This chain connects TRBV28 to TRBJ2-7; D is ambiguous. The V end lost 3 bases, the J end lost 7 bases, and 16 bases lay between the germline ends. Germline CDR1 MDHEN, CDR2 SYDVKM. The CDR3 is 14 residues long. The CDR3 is CASSFRVGLGEQYF. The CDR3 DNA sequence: TGTGCCAGCAGTTTTCGGGTGGGTCTTGGGGAGCAGTACTTC.

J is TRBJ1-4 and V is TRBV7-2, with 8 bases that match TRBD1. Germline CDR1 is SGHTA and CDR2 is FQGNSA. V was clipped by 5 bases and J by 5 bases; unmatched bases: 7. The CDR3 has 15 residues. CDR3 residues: CASSPTTGENEKLFF. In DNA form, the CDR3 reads TGTGCCAGCAGCCCTACGACAGGGGAAAATGAAAAACTGTTTTTT. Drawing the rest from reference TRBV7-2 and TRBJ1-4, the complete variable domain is GAGVSQSPSNKVTEKGKDVELRCDPISGHTALYWYRQSLGQGLEFLIYFQGNSAPDKSGLPSDRFSAERTGGSVSTLTIQRTQQEDSAVYLCASSPTTGENEKLFFGSGTQLSVL.

This chain's CDR3 is CASSLTGGNEQFF. For the CDR3, the DNA is TGTGCCAGCAGCTTAACAGGGGGAAATGAGCAGTTCTTC. The chain combines TRBV11-2 with TRBJ2-1; 8 nucleotides line up with TRBD1. The CDR3 sequence is 13 residues long. CDR1 and CDR2 (germline): SGHAT, FQNNGV. Trimming cost V 2 bases and J 7 bases; bases outside gene matches: 1.

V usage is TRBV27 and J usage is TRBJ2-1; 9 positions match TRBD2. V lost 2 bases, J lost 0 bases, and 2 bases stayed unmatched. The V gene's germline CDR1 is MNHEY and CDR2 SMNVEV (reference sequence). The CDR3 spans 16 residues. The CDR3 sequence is CASSLLAGSSYNEQFF. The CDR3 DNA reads TGTGCCAGCAGTTTACTAGCGGGGAGCTCCTACAATGAGCAGTTCTTC.

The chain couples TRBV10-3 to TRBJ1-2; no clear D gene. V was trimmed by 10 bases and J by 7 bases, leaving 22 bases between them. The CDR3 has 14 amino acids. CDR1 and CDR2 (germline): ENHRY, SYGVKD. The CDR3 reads CATRIVVSERGYTF. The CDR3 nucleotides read TGTGCCACCCGAATAGTAGTCAGTGAGCGTGGCTACACCTTC.

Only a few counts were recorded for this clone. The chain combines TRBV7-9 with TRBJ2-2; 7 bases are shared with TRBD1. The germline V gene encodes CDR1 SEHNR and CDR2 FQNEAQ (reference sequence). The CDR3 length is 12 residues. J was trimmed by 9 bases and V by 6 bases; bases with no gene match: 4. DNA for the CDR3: TGTGCCAGCAGGACGGGACAGCGGGAGCTGTTTTTT. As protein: CASRTGQRELFF.

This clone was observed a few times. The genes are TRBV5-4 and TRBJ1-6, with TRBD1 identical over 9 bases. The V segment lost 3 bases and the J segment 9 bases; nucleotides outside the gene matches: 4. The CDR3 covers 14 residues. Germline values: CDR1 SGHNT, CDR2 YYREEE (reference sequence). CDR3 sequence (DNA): TGTGCCAGCAGCTCATTGACAGGGGGTTCACCCCTCCACTTT. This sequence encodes CASSSLTGGSPLHF.

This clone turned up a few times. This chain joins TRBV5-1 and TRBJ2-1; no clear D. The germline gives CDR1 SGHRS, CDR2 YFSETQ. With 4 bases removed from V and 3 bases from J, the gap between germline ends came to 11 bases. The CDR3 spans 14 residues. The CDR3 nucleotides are TGCGCCAGCAGCGAGGAGCCCCACTACAATGAGCAGTTCTTC. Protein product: CASSEEPHYNEQFF.

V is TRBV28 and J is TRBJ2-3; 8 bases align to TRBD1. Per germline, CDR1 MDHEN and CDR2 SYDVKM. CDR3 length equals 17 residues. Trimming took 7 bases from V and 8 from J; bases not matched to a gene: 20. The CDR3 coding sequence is TGTGCCAGCACGGGGGTGCAGGGGGCCCTATCCTCGGGTACGCAGTATTTT. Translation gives CASTGVQGALSSGTQYF.

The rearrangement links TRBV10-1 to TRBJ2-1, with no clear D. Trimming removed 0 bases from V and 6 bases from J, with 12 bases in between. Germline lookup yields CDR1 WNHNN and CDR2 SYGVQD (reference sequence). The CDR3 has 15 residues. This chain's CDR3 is CASSESPRSVNEQFF. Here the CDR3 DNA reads TGCGCCAGCAGTGAGTCCCCTAGATCCGTCAATGAGCAGTTCTTC.

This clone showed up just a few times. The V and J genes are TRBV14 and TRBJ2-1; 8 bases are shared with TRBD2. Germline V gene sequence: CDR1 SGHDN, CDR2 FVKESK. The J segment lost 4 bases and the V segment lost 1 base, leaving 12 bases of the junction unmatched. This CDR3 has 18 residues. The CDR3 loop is CASSQGVGRAFGYNEQFF. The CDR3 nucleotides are TGTGCCAGCAGCCAAGGGGTCGGGAGGGCCTTCGGTTACAATGAGCAGTTCTTC.